Included here is one TCR beta chain sequence, with context. Profiled with immunoSEQ multiplex PCR; TCRdb holds only in-frame clones, not every one. The table includes 95,000 to 150,000 clones, 85% to 95% detected once. The source of the sample is a study of OX40 agonist ivuxolimab in advanced cancers. V shed 0 bases and J shed 1 base, with 4 bases lying between them. The germline V gene encodes CDR1 SGDLS and CDR2 YYNGEE. The CDR3 sequence is 13 residues long. The rearrangement joins TRBV9 to TRBJ2-5; D not resolved. The sample was CD4+ or CD8+ T cells sorted from blood, taken in a trial of the OX40 agonist ivuxolimab. The receptor was derived from an adult with an advanced solid tumor such as melanoma, head and neck, liver or kidney cancer. The CDR3 spells CASSVGLQETQYF. The DNA of the CDR3 is TGTGCCAGCAGCGTAGGGCTCCAAGAGACCCAGTACTTC.